The present TCR beta chain was sequenced within a study of T cell responses to AZD1222 COVID-19 vaccine. Study-level findings and limits: Repertoires were collected only later (after the peak T cell response had occurred). Just 6 or 7 AZD1222 recipients were seropositive at baseline. Two doses of AZD1222 preceded a rise in Spike-specific TCR breadth and depth.

Sequencing was performed with immunoSEQ multiplex PCR; in TCRdb, only in-frame clones are kept and a portion is missing. The sample lists about 180,000 clones; just over 90% were seen once. Comment on this clone: The antigen is unknown.

Looked up from germline, CDR1 is SGHNT and CDR2 is YYREEE (reference sequence). CDR3 size: 16 residues. The junction had 11 bases not matched to a gene; V was cut back by 4 bases and J by 5 bases. The material sequenced was peripheral blood, taken on day 0 of AZD1222 vaccination. The chain combines TRBV5-4 with TRBJ2-5; TRBD2 matches 10 bases. This receptor was obtained from an adult in good health. Written as DNA, the CDR3 is TGTGCCAGCAGCCGGTCGGGACTAGCGCATGGGGAGACCCAGTACTTC. Translating it yields CASSRSGLAHGETQYF.